Below, one T cell receptor beta chain is given with its context. Its antigen is as yet unknown. Germline V gives CDR1 MNHNS, CDR2 SASEGT. V shed 7 bases and J 13 bases; nucleotides not matched to a gene: 5. This CDR3 has 12 residues. This sample is drawn from a study of shared clonotypes between healthy human individuals. Whole-study results and caveats: The sole specimen, blood, was sampled, and tissue repertoires likely differ. The study generally estimated greater richness for naive than memory subsets. The study found lower generation probabilities in non-shared clonotypes than in those shared by all four donors.

Source study methods: ImmunoSEQ junction-only sequences lacked quality scores, so their filtering differed. Produced via immunoSEQ multiplex PCR; TCRdb's table is partial and in-frame only. The V and J calls and clone size were taken over from that table, and D and trimming were inferred from the DNA. The sample has some 2,400,000 clones, 90% to 97% seen once. Material: naive CD4+ T cells sorted from blood. Subset here: CD45RA+ positively selected. The chain joins TRBV6-1 to TRBJ2-1; TRBD2 matches at 12 bases. This clonotype originated in a man younger than 35 in good health. The CDR3 spells CASNRLAGEQFF. The CDR3 DNA sequence: TGTGCCAGCAATCGACTAGCGGGGGAACAGTTCTTC.